This T cell receptor (beta chain) was recovered during a study of regulatory T cells in long-lasting Graves disease (dated by TCRdb to the early 2020s). Study-wide context: Antithyroid drugs had been taken for less than 3 months by newly diagnosed Graves' disease patients. This study used TCR sequencing and RNA sequencing of peripheral blood to compare persistent Graves' disease patients against newly diagnosed Graves' disease patients. The study was conducted in China and was registered as a clinical trial. A total of some 35 samples underwent TCR sequencing: about 13 from persistent and some 20 from newly diagnosed Graves' disease patients.

Receptors were amplified or captured by multiplex PCR. These reads were obtained on an Illumina HiSeq 4000. To build TCR beta libraries, CDR3 regions were amplified by Arm-PCR using iRepertoire HTBI primers. Before sequencing, the PCR products went through gel purification. As for the original processing: A total of under 80 TRBV and 14 TRBJ segments were identified across samples and were used for gene usage analysis of CDR3 amino acid clonotypes. COPE and FqMerger were used to merge the filtered high-quality paired reads into contigs. BLAST was used to align contigs to the IMGT TRBV, TRBD and TRBJ reference genes, and CDR3 was defined following IMGT. Clonotypes above 0.1% frequency were classified as highly expanded clones. Shannon entropy served as the measure of repertoire diversity, while the Gini coefficient captured V-J evenness. Public clonotypes were defined as clonotypes shared by more than one individual. TCRdb redid the processing of the public reads, applying fastp at Q25 and MiXCR, and retained in-frame beta chains. Each CDR3 protein gets just one entry, which takes the most common genes and DNA from the rows behind it. These V and J calls rely on TCRdb rather than the paper's analysis. The sample table shows roughly 500,000 distinct CDR3 sequences, and about 15% are seen once. Over 15% of the sample belongs to the ten largest clones.

A word on this clonotype: The specificity of this receptor is unknown. Nothing much larger sits one base from this clone, and base qualities are not available.

The time point label here, explained by the study, means: newly diagnosed GD, antithyroid drugs for less than 3 months. RNA was extracted from PBMCs in TRIzol for both TCR sequencing and RNA sequencing. The diagnosis of Graves' disease was made according to American Thyroid Association guidelines. Recruitment of patients was carried out at an endocrinology department in Xi'an, China. From each patient, 8 to 10 milliliters of peripheral blood was collected into an EDTA anticoagulant tube. Ficoll Paque Plus density gradient separation was used to isolate PBMCs, and no additional T cell sorting was done. An Agilent 2100 Bioanalyzer and agarose gel were used to assess RNA quality, and a NanoDrop 2000 was used to measure RNA concentration. Findings and caveats that apply to the study as a whole: Only the TCR beta chain was sequenced and analyzed. A larger number of public clonotypes was shared among persistent patients (fewer than 3,000) than among newly diagnosed patients (around 970). Because the primary lesion, thyroid tissue, could not be accessed, the study looked at peripheral blood alone. The authors noted that the small sample size was a limitation that may lower accuracy. TRBV28, TRBJ1-2 and TRBJ2-5 were preferentially used in persistent disease, while TRBV20-1 and TRBJ2-1 were favored in newly diagnosed disease. Compared with newly diagnosed patients, patients with persistent Graves' disease had lower TCR Shannon entropy and fewer highly expanded clones, which suggests clonal expansion.

The CDR3 spans 12 residues, from the cysteine through the phenylalanine. Only the CDR3 DNA stays, 36 bases, in frame from base 1. V gives up 4 bases and J gives up 4 bases, and the segment between their germline ends measures 5 bases. The sample also formed part of further work on T cells in Graves' hyperthyroidism and ophthalmopathy. As that second paper reports: Stable Graves' hyperthyroidism was defined as the absence of progression to ophthalmopathy over 18 months of follow-up. The hyperthyroidism patients were between 18 and 65 years old and newly diagnosed, with a disease duration of less than 2 months. Any patient with an uncontrolled infection, another autoimmune disease, pregnancy or lactation was excluded. Clinical symptoms, serum thyroxine and TRAb, thyroid ultrasound, and orbital computed tomography formed the basis for the diagnoses. For the first round of RT-PCR on the TCR CDR3, the HTBI primer set was used together with the Qiagen OneStep RT-PCR kit. Most expanded thyroid clonotypes (frequency above 0.001) were also found in blood, which suggests that blood repertoires may mirror thyroid immune responses. In cross-validation, a model built on a 13 V-J signature told ophthalmopathy apart from stable hyperthyroidism with 85% to 90% sensitivity and approximately 84% specificity, and in testing the same model reached 80%/75%. In validation, the model predicted progression to ophthalmopathy a median of 6.5 months before onset, with roughly 70% sensitivity and 72.22% specificity. TCR V-J signatures able to tell the groups apart were searched for in a discovery cohort of 95 or so patients, of whom 43 had Graves' ophthalmopathy and 57 had stable Graves' hyperthyroidism. Whether ophthalmopathy could be predicted prospectively was tested in an independent validation cohort made up of under 20 hyperthyroidism patients plus 17 patients who later progressed to ophthalmopathy. The 100 discovery patients were randomly split 7:3 into training and test sets. In six Graves' hyperthyroidism patients, the study also compared T-cell repertoires from thyroid tissue with T-cell repertoires from blood. Following sampling, methimazole starting at 30 mg daily was given to hyperthyroidism patients, and high-dose intravenous methylprednisolone was given to ophthalmopathy patients. Libraries were constructed in a second round of multiplex PCR, after which size selection and purification were performed. Libraries were sequenced paired-end with 100 bp reads on an Illumina HiSeq2000. SOAPnuke was used to process the raw data, throwing out any read that contained adapters or uncalled bases, had a mean Phred below 15, or lacked an exact constant-primer or identifier match. High-quality paired reads were merged with COPE v1.2.5, and unique nucleotide sequences were defined as clonotypes. Clonotypes were aligned to IMGT TRBV, TRBD and TRBJ reference segments using MiTCR v1.1. The analysis included only V-J combinations with a frequency above 0.0001, which together covered 99% to 99.2% of the repertoires. The TCS score was defined as the ratio of F50 (clonal expansion) to E x V (chaos), calculated using BLOSUM62-based TCRdist between CDR3 peptides within each V-J. Welch's t-statistics and random forest reduced roughly 530 V-J features to 13, which were used in a naive Bayes classifier (R e1071). Sample size was not statistically predetermined, and blinding of investigators to group allocation was not performed. The paper describes TCR Vbeta CDR3 sequencing of 135 peripheral blood samples, made up of roughly 45 ophthalmopathy patients, around 78 hyperthyroidism patients and around 17 progressor patients.

The sequencing here drew on peripheral blood mononuclear cells (PBMCs), taken at new diagnosis, from a patient treated with antithyroid drugs. In this chain, TRBV12-3 or TRBV12-4 is recombined with TRBJ1-3; the D gene remains uncertain. The clonotype originates from a woman in her forties or fifties with Graves disease. Donor details come from another sample of the same person, matched by shared clones. Here the CDR3 is given as CASSYGGNTIYF. The bases read TGTGCCAGCAGTTATGGCGGAAACACCATATATTTT.